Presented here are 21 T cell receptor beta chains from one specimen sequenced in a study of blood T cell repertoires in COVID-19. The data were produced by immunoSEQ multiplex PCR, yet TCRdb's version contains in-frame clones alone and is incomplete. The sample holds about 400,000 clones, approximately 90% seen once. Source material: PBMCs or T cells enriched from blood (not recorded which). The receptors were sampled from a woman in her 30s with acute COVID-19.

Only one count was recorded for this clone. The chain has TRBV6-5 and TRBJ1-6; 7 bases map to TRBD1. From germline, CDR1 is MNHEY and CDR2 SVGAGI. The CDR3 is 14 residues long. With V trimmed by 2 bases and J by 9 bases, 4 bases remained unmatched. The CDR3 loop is CASSYDRVSSPLHF. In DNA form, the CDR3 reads TGTGCCAGCAGTTACGACAGGGTATCTTCACCCCTCCACTTT.

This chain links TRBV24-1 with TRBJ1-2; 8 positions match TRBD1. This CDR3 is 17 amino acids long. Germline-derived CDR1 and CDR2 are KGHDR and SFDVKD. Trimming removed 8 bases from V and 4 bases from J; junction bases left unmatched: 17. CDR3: CATTAPGQVTFCYGYTF. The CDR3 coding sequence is TGTGCCACCACCGCACCGGGACAGGTCACCTTTTGCTATGGCTACACCTTC.

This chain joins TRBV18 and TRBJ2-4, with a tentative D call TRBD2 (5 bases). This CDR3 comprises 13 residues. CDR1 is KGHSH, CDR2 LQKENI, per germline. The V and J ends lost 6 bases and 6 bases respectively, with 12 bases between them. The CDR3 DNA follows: TGTGCCAGCTCCCTCGACCGGGGAAACATTCAGTACTTC. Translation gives CASSLDRGNIQYF. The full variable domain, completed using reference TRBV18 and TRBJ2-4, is NAGVMQNPRHLVRRRGQEARLRCSPMKGHSHVYWYRQLPEEGLKFMVYLQKENIIDESGMPKERFSAEFPKEGPSILRIQQVVRGDSAAYFCASSLDRGNIQYFGAGTRLSVL.

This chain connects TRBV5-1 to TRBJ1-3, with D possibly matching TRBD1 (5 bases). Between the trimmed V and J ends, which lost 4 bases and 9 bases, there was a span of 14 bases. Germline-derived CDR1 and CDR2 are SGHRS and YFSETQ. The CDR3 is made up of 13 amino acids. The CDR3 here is CASSGDVGGTIYF. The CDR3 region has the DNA TGCGCCAGCAGCGGGGACGTGGGGGGCACCATATATTTT. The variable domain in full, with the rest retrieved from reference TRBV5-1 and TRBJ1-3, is KAGVTQTPRYLIKTRGQQVTLSCSPISGHRSVSWYQQTPGQGLQFLFEYFSETQRNKGNFPGRFSGRQFSNSRSEMNVSTLELGDSALYLCASSGDVGGTIYFGEGSWLTVV.

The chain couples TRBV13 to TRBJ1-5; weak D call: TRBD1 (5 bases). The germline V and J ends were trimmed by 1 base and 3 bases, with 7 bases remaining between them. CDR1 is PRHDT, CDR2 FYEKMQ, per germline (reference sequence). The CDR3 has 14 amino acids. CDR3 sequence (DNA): TGTGCCAGCAGCTTAGAGGGGAACAATCAGCCCCAGCATTTT. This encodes CASSLEGNNQPQHF.

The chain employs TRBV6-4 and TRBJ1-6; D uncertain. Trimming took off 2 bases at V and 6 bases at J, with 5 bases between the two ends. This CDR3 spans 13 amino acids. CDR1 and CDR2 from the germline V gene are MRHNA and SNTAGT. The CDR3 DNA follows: TGTGCCAGCAGTGACGAGATTAATTCACCCCTCCACTTT. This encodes CASSDEINSPLHF.

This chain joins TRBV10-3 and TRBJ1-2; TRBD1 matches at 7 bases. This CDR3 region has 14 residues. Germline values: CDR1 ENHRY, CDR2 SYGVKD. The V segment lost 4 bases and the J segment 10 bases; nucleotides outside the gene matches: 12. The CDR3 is CAISVGEGGVDYTF. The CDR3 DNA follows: TGTGCCATCAGTGTTGGGGAAGGGGGCGTGGACTACACCTTC.

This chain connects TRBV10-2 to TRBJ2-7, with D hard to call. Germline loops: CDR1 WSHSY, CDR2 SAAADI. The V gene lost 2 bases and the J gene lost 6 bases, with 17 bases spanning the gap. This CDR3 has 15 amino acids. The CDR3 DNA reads TGCGCCAGCAGTGAGGAGACACCCATTATCTTCGAGCAGTACTTC. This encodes CASSEETPIIFEQYF.

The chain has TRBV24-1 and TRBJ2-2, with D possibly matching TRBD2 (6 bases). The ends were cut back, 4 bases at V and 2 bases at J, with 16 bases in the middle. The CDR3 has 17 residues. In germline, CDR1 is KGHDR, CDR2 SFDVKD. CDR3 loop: CATSEGGWAINTGELFF. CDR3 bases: TGTGCCACCAGTGAAGGAGGGTGGGCCATTAACACCGGGGAGCTGTTTTTT.

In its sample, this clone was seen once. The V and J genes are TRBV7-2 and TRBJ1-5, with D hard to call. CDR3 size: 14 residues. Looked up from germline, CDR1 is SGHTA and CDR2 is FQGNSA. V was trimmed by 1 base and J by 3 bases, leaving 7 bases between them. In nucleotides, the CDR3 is TGTGCCAGCAGCTTAGTGGCAGTCAATCAGCCCCAGCATTTT. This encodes CASSLVAVNQPQHF.

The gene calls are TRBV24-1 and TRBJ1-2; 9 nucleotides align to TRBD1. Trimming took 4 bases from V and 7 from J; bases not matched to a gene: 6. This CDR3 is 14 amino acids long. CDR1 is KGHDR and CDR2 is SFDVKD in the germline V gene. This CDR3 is CATSDTGQGRGYTF. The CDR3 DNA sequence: TGTGCCACCAGTGACACGGGACAGGGACGTGGCTACACCTTC.

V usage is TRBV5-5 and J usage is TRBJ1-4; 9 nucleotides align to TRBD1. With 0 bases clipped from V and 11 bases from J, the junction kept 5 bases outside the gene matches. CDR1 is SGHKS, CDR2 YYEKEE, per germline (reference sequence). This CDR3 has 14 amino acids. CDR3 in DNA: TGTGCCAGCAGCTTGGGGGACAGGGAGTTTAAACTGTTTTTT. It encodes CASSLGDREFKLFF. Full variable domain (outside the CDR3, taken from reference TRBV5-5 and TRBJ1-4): DAGVTQSPTHLIKTRGQQVTLRCSPISGHKSVSWYQQVLGQGPQFIFQYYEKEERGRGNFPDRFSARQFPNYSSELNVNALLLGDSALYLCASSLGDREFKLFFGSGTQLSVL.

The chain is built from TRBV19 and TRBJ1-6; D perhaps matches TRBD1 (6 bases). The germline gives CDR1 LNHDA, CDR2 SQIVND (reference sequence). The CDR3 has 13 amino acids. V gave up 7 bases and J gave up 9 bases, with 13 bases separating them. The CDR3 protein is CASTGQGSSPLHF. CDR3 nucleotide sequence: TGTGCCAGTACCGGGCAGGGGAGTTCACCCCTCCACTTT.

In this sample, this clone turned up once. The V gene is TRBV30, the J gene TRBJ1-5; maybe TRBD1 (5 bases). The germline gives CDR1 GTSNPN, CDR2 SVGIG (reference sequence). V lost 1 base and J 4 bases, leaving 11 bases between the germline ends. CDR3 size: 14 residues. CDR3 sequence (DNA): TGTGCCTGGAGTGACAGGCGGTTGAATCAGCCCCAGCATTTT. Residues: CAWSDRRLNQPQHF.

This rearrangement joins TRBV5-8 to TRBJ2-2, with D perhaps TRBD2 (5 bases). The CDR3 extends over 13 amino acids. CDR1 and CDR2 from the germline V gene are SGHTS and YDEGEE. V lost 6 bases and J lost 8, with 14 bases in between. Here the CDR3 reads CASNTRGRGELFF. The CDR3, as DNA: TGTGCCAGCAACACGCGAGGGAGAGGGGAGCTGTTTTTT.

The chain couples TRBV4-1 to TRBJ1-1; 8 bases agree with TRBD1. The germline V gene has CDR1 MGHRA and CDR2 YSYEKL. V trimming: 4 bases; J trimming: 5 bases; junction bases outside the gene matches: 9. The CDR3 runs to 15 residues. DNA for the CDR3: TGCGCCAGCAGCCCCCGTGGGACAGGAAAGACTGAAGCTTTCTTT. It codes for CASSPRGTGKTEAFF.

DNA of the CDR3: TGCGCCAGCAGCCAAGAGCCGGGAGTAGGGCAGCCCCAGCATTTT. Protein: CASSQEPGVGQPQHF. The chain links TRBV4-3 to TRBJ1-5, with D unclear. Germline CDR1 reads LGHNA; CDR2 reads YSLEER. The ends were cut back, 0 bases at V and 7 bases at J, with 13 bases in the middle. The CDR3 spans 15 residues.

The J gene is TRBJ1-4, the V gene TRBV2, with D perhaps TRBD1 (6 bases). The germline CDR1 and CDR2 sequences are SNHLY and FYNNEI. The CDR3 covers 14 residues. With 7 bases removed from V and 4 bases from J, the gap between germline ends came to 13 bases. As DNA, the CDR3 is TGTGCCAGCACTGTACAGGGCAGTAATGAAAAACTGTTTTTT. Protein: CASTVQGSNEKLFF.

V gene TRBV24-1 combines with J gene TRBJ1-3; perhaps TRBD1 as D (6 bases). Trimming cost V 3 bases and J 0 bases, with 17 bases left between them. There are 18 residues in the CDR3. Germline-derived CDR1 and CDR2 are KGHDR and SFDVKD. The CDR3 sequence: CATSDHEGQNYSGNTIYF. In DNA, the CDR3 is TGTGCCACCAGTGATCACGAAGGACAGAACTACTCTGGAAACACCATATATTTT.

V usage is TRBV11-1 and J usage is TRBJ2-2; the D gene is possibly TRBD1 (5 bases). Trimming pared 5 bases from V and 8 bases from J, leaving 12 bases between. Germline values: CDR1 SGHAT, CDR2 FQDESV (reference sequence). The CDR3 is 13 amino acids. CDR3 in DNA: TGTGCCAGCAGCCCAGGGATTACAGGGGAGCTGTTTTTT. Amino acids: CASSPGITGELFF.

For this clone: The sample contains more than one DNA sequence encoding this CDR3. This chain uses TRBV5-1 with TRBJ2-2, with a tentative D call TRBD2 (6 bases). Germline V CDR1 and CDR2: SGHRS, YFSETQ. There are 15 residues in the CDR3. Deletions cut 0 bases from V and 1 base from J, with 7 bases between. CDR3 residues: CASSLAGGNTGELFF. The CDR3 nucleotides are TGCGCCAGCAGCTTGGCCGGGGGGAACACCGGGGAGCTGTTTTTT.